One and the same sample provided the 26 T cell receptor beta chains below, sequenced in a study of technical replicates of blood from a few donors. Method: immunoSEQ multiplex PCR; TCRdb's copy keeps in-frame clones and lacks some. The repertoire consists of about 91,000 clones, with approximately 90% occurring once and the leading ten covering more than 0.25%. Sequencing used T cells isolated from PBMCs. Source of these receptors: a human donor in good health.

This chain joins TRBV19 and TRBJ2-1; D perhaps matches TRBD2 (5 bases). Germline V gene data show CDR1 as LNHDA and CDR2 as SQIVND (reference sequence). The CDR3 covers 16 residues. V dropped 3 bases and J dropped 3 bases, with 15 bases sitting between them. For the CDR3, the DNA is TGTGCCAGTAGTATCCCTTGGGCCCGGGGCTACAATGAGCAGTTCTTC. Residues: CASSIPWARGYNEQFF.

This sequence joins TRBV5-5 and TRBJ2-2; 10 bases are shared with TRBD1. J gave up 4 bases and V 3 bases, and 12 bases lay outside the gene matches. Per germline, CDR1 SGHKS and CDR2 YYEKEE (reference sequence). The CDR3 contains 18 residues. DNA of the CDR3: TGTGCCAGCAGCTCCCCCCCCCGGGACAGGGGTCTCACCGGGGAGCTGTTTTTT. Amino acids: CASSSPPRDRGLTGELFF.

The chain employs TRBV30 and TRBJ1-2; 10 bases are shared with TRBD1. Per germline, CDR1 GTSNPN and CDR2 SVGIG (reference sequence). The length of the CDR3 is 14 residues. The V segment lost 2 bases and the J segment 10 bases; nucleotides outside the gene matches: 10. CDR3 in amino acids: CAWSIKTGGQVYTF. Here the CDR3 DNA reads TGTGCCTGGAGTATAAAGACAGGGGGCCAAGTCTACACCTTC.

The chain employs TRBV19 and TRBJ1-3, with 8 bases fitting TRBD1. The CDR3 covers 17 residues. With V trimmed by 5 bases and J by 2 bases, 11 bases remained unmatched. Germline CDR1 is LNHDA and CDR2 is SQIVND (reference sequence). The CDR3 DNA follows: TGTGCCAGTAGTTCGCCCGACAGGGGCAAGACTGGAAACACCATATATTTT. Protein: CASSSPDRGKTGNTIYF.

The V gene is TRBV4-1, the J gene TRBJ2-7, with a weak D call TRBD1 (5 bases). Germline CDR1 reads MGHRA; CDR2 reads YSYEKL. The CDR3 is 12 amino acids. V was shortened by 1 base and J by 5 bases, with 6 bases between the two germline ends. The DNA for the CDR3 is TGCGCCAGCAGCCAAGTCAGGGACGAGCAGTACTTC. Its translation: CASSQVRDEQYF.

CDR3 region: CATLNAQADTQYF. CDR3 nucleotides: TGTGCCACCCTAAACGCCCAGGCAGATACGCAGTATTTT. This chain links TRBV2 with TRBJ2-3; D unresolved. The CDR3 sequence is 13 residues long. V lost 10 bases to trimming and J lost 4 bases, with 15 bases between them. Germline loops: CDR1 SNHLY, CDR2 FYNNEI.

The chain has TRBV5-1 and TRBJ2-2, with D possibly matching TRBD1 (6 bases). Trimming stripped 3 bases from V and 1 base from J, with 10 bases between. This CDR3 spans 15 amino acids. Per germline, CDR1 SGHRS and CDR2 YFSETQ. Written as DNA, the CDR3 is TGCGCCAGCAGCTCACAGGGTGTGAACACCGGGGAGCTGTTTTTT. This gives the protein CASSSQGVNTGELFF. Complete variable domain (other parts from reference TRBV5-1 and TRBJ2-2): KAGVTQTPRYLIKTRGQQVTLSCSPISGHRSVSWYQQTPGQGLQFLFEYFSETQRNKGNFPGRFSGRQFSNSRSEMNVSTLELGDSALYLCASSSQGVNTGELFFGEGSRLTVL.

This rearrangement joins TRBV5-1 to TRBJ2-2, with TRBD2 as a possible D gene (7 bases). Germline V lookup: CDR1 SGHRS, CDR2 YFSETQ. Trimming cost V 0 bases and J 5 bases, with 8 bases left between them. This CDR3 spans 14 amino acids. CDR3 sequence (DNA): TGCGCCAGCAGCTTGGAGGGGGGGACCGGGGAGCTGTTTTTT. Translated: CASSLEGGTGELFF.

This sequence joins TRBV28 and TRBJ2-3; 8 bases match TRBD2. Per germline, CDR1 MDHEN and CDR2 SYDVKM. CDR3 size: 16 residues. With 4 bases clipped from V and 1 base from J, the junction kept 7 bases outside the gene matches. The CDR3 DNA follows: TGTGCCAGCAGTTCCTTGACTAGCGAGGGCACAGATACGCAGTATTTT. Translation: CASSSLTSEGTDTQYF.

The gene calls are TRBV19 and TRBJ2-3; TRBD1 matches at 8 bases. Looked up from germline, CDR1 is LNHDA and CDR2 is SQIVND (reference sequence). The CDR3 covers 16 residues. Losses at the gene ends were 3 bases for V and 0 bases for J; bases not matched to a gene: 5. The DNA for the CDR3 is TGTGCCAGTAGTATGTGGGGACAGGCTAGCACAGATACGCAGTATTTT. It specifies CASSMWGQASTDTQYF.

The CDR3 DNA sequence: TGTGCCAGCAGCCTAGCGGGGGGGCCCGGGGAGCTGTTTTTT. Translation gives CASSLAGGPGELFF. The chain carries TRBV9 and TRBJ2-2, with 12 bases fitting TRBD2. Germline lookup yields CDR1 SGDLS and CDR2 YYNGEE. J gave up 6 bases and V 4 bases, and 1 base lay outside the gene matches. This CDR3 comprises 14 residues.

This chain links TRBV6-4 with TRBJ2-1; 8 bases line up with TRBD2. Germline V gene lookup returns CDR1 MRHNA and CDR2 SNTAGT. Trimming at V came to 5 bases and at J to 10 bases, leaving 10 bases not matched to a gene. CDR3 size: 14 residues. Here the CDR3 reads CASSSGLVLREQFF. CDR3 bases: TGTGCCAGCAGTTCGGGACTAGTCCTAAGGGAGCAGTTCTTC.

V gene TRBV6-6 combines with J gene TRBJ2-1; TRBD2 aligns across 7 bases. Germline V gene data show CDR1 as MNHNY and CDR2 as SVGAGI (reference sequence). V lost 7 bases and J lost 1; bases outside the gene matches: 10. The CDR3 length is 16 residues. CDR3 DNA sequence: TGTGCCAGCACTCAAAGTCACGGGGGGTCCTACAATGAGCAGTTCTTC. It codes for CASTQSHGGSYNEQFF.

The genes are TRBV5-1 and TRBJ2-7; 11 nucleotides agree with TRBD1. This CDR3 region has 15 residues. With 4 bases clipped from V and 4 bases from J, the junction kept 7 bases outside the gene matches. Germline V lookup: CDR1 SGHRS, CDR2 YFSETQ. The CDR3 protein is CASSPRTGGVYEQYF. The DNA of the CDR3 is TGCGCCAGCAGCCCCCGGACAGGGGGCGTTTACGAGCAGTACTTC.

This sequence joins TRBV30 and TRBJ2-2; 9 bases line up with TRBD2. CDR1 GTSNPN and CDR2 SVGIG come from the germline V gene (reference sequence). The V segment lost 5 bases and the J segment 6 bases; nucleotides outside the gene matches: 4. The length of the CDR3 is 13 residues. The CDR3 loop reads CAWAGGPPGELFF. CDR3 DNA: TGTGCCTGGGCGGGGGGGCCCCCCGGGGAGCTGTTTTTT.

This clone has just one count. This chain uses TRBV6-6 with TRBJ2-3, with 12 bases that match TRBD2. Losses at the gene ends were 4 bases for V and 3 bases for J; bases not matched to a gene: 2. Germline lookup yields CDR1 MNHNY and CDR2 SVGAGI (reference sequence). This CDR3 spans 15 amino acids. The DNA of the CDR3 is TGTGCCAGCAGTTCTAGCGGGGGGGCGACAGATACGCAGTATTTT. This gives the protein CASSSSGGATDTQYF.

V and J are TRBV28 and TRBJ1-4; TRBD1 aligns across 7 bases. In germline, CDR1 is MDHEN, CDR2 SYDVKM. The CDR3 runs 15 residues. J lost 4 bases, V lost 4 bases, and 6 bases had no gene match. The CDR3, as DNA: TGTGCCAGCAGTTCGACCGGGACAGTTAATGAAAAACTGTTTTTT. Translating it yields CASSSTGTVNEKLFF.

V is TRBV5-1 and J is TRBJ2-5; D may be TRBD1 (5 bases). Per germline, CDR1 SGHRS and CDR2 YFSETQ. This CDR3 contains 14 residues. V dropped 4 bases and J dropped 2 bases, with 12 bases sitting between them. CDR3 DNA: TGCGCCAGCAGCCTACAGGTTCCGCAAGAGACCCAGTACTTC. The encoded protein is CASSLQVPQETQYF.

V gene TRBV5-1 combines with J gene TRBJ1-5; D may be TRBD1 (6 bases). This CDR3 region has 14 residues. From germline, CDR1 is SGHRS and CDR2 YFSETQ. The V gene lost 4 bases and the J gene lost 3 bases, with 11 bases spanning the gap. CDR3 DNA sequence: TGCGCCAGCAGCCCGGGGGGGCTCAATCAGCCCCAGCATTTT. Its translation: CASSPGGLNQPQHF.

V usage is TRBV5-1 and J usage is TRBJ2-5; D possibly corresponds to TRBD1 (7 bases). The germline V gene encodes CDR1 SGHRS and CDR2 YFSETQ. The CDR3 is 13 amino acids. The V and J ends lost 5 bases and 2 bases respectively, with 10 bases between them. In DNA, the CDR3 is TGCGCCAGCAGGCGGGGACAGCAAGAGACCCAGTACTTC. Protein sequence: CASRRGQQETQYF. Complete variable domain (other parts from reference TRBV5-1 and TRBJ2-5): KAGVTQTPRYLIKTRGQQVTLSCSPISGHRSVSWYQQTPGQGLQFLFEYFSETQRNKGNFPGRFSGRQFSNSRSEMNVSTLELGDSALYLCASRRGQQETQYFGPGTRLLVL.

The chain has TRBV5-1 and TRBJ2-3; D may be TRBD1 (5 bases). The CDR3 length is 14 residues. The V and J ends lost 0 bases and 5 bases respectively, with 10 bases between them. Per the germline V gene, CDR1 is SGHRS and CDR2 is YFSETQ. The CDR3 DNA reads TGCGCCAGCAGCTTGGTTGGGGCTGGAGATACGCAGTATTTT. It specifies CASSLVGAGDTQYF.

The CDR3 DNA reads as TGTGCCAGCAGTTACTCGAGGTCTCTGAACACTGAAGCTTTCTTT. This codes for CASSYSRSLNTEAFF. This sequence joins TRBV6-5 and TRBJ1-1, with D uncertain. The CDR3 length is 15 residues. V dropped 0 bases and J dropped 0 bases, with 8 bases sitting between them. Germline loops: CDR1 MNHEY, CDR2 SVGAGI.

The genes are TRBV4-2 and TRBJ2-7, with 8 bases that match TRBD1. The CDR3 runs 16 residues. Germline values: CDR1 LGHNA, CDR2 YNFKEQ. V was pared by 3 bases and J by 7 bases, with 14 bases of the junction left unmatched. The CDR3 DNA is TGTGCCAGCAGCCAGGAGACAGGGGTCCTTTCGGGGGAGCAGTACTTC. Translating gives CASSQETGVLSGEQYF.

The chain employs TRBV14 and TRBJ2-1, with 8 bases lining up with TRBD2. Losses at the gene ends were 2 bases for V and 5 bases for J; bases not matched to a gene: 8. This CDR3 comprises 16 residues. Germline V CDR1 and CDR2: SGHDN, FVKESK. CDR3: CASSQFRIAGNNEQFF. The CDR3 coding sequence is TGTGCCAGCAGCCAATTTCGGATAGCGGGAAACAATGAGCAGTTCTTC.

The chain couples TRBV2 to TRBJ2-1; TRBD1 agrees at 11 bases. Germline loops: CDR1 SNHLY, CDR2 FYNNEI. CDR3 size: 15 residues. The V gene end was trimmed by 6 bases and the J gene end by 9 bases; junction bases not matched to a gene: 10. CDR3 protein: CASRDRGRLIPEQFF. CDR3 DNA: TGTGCCAGCAGGGACAGGGGGCGACTTATCCCTGAGCAGTTCTTC.

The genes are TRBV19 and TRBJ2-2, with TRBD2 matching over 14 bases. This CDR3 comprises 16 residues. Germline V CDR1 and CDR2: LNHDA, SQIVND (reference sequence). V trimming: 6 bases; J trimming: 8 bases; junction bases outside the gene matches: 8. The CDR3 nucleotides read TGTGCCAGTAGACGGGGGACTAGCGGGAGATTAGGGGAGCTGTTTTTT. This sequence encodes CASRRGTSGRLGELFF.